The 22 T cell receptor beta chains given below trace back to one sample, sequenced in a study of T cells in women clearing cervical HPV infection. TCRdb's table, derived via immunoSEQ multiplex PCR, lists solely in-frame clones and lacks some. This repertoire comprises 40,000 or so clones; its ten largest clones make up around 5.8%. Sequenced sample: blood buffy coat. Source of these receptors: a woman between 18 and 69 years old with a cervical HPV16 infection that either progressed to CIN3+ or cleared (not recorded which).

Details on this clone: The CDR3 goes on 3 residues after the read ends, and that part is filled in from the germline J gene. The gene calls are TRBV7-2 and TRBJ2-3; the D gene is possibly TRBD2 (5 bases). V lost 4 bases, J lost 4 bases, and 12 bases lay in between. The CDR3 is made up of 14 amino acids. Germline assignment: CDR1 SGHTA and CDR2 FQGNSA. CDR3 protein: CASSSGLRPDTQYF. The CDR3 DNA, read in part, is TGTGCCAGCAGCTCCGGACTCAGACCAGATACG.

Points on this clone: The read is 3 residues too short to cover the CDR3 end, so that end is filled in from the germline J gene. The chain is built from TRBV7-6 and TRBJ2-7, with D tentatively TRBD1 (6 bases). Trimming took 5 bases from V and 2 from J, leaving 16 bases between them. The CDR3 is made up of 15 amino acids. Looked up from germline, CDR1 is SGHVS and CDR2 is FNYEAQ. CDR3 residues: CASSAYRDTPYEQYF. The sequenced CDR3 bases are TGTGCCAGCAGCGCCTACCGGGACACCCCCTACGAG.

Of note for this clone: The read terminates 3 residues ahead of where the CDR3 ends, so the germline J gene completes it. The rearrangement joins TRBV6-4 to TRBJ2-1; D gene uncertain. CDR3 size: 15 residues. V lost 5 bases to trimming and J lost 3 bases, with 14 bases between them. Per the germline V gene, CDR1 is MRHNA and CDR2 is SNTAGT. The CDR3 bases that were read are TGTGCCAGCAGTAGTGACGCAGGTTACTACAATGAG. Its translation: CASSSDAGYYNE. The entire CDR3 is CASSSDAGYYNEQFF.

As regards this clone: The CDR3 extends 3 residues past the end of the read, so its final part is completed from the germline J gene. This sequence joins TRBV10-2 and TRBJ2-1, with 7 bases identical to TRBD1. After removal of 5 bases from V and 7 bases from J, the junction contained 8 bases not matched to a gene. Germline V gene sequence: CDR1 WSHSY, CDR2 SAAADI. This CDR3 is built from 14 residues. Incomplete CDR3 DNA: TGCGCCAGCAGTTTCCAGGGGGAAAGGAATGAG. Its translation is CASSFQGERNE. The CDR3 in full is CASSFQGERNEQFF.

Of note for this clone: The sequence runs out 3 residues before the end of the CDR3; the remainder is reconstructed from the germline J gene. The chain carries TRBV7-8 and TRBJ1-6; 7 nucleotides match TRBD1. This CDR3 has 16 residues. V shed 1 base and J 8 bases; nucleotides not matched to a gene: 8. CDR1 SGHVS and CDR2 FQNEAQ come from the germline V gene. The CDR3 DNA, read in part, is TGTGCCAGCAGCTTAGATTACAGGGGTCCGTATTCACCC. This encodes CASSLDYRGPYSP. The complete CDR3 sequence is CASSLDYRGPYSPLHF.

Comment on this clone: Read data end 3 residues before the CDR3 end; the end is taken from the germline J gene. This chain connects TRBV11-1 to TRBJ2-2, with D unclear. This CDR3 is 15 amino acids long. V lost 5 bases, J lost 5 bases, and 15 bases lay in between. In germline, CDR1 is SGHAT, CDR2 FQDESV (reference sequence). The CDR3 reads CASSPLPVYTGELFF. CDR3 bases read: TGTGCCAGCAGCCCCCTTCCGGTATATACCGGGGAG.

About this clone: The CDR3 is cut off 3 residues early in the read; its end comes from the germline J gene. This rearrangement joins TRBV6-4 to TRBJ2-1; 7 bases agree with TRBD2. The CDR3 is made up of 15 amino acids. The germline CDR1 and CDR2 sequences are MRHNA and SNTAGT. The V segment lost 1 base and the J segment 6 bases; nucleotides outside the gene matches: 6. CDR3: CASSDLAGAPNEQFF. The sequenced CDR3 bases are TGTGCCAGCAGTGACTTGGCGGGAGCTCCCAATGAG.

The DNA read from the CDR3 is TGTGCCAGCAGCTTCAGGGGACTAGCGGGAGTGACAGATACG. This translates into CASSFRGLAGVTDT. The CDR3 in full is CASSFRGLAGVTDTQYF. The chain recombines TRBV7-3 with TRBJ2-3; 14 bases map to TRBD2. With the read ending 3 residues before the CDR3 end, the germline J gene is used to fill in that end. This CDR3 comprises 17 residues. With 3 bases clipped from V and 3 bases from J, the junction kept 5 bases outside the gene matches. Germline assignment: CDR1 SGHTA and CDR2 FQGTGA.

A remark on this clone: The DNA ends 3 residues before the CDR3 does, and the rest of the CDR3 is filled in from the germline J gene. The genes are TRBV30 and TRBJ1-2; D gene ambiguous. The CDR3 sequence is 15 residues long. CDR1 GTSNPN and CDR2 SVGIG come from the germline V gene (reference sequence). The sequenced CDR3 bases are TGTGCCTGGAGCAGACCCGGGTTCCCCACCTACGAC. Translation: CAWSRPGFPTYD. The full CDR3 reads CAWSRPGFPTYDYTF.

Comment on this clone: Coverage ceases 3 residues before the CDR3 finishes, and the germline J gene fills in the end. The genes are TRBV12-3 or TRBV12-4 and TRBJ2-1; D is unclear. The CDR3 extends over 15 amino acids. The V gene lost 2 bases and the J gene lost 8 bases, with 16 bases spanning the gap. CDR3 sequence: CASSLYTITIDEQFF. CDR3 DNA, as far as it was read: TGTGCCAGCAGTTTATACACTATTACTATCGATGAG.

A note on this clone: The sequenced fragment ends 3 residues before the CDR3 boundary, so the rest is inferred from the germline J gene. The chain recombines TRBV2 with TRBJ2-1; 10 bases match TRBD2. The CDR3 extends over 15 amino acids. Germline V gene lookup returns CDR1 SNHLY and CDR2 FYNNEI. The V gene end was trimmed by 3 bases and the J gene end by 7 bases; junction bases not matched to a gene: 6. Incomplete CDR3 DNA: TGTGCCAGCAGTGACCCGGGACTAGCGAGGAATGAG. This codes for CASSDPGLARNE. The CDR3 in full is CASSDPGLARNEQFF.

Notes on this clone: Read coverage stops 3 residues before the CDR3 terminus; the germline J gene supplies the remainder. The genes are TRBV19 and TRBJ2-3; D may be TRBD2 (7 bases). The length of the CDR3 is 14 residues. CDR1 LNHDA and CDR2 SQIVND come from the germline V gene (reference sequence). The part of the CDR3 DNA that was read is TGTGCCAGTAGTATGGCGGGAGCAGGGGAGACG. It codes for CASSMAGAGET. The whole CDR3 protein reads CASSMAGAGETQYF.

Comments on this clone: The sequence runs out 3 residues before the end of the CDR3; the remainder is reconstructed from the germline J gene. The chain uses TRBV7-6 and TRBJ2-2, with TRBD1 matching 8 bases. CDR3 length: 15 amino acids. Germline V CDR1 and CDR2: SGHVS, FNYEAQ. The CDR3 region is CASSVDRGDREKLFF. The part of the CDR3 DNA that was read is TGTGCCAGCAGCGTAGACAGGGGCGACAGGGAAAAG.

With regard to this clone: The read stops 3 residues short of the end of the CDR3; the missing end is completed from the germline J gene. The V gene is TRBV5-5, the J gene TRBJ1-2; tentative D call: TRBD1 (5 bases). There are 14 residues in the CDR3. Trimming removed 7 bases at V and 1 base at J, with 14 bases between. CDR1 is SGHKS and CDR2 is YYEKEE in the germline V gene (reference sequence). The covered CDR3 bases are TGTGCCAGCGGCAGAGGAGACAGTAACTATGGC. Translation gives CASGRGDSNYG. The entire CDR3 protein reads CASGRGDSNYGYTF.

Of note for this clone: The read comes to an end 3 residues before the CDR3 does, leaving the germline J gene to fill in the end. This sequence joins TRBV20-1 and TRBJ2-3, with D maybe TRBD1 (5 bases). This CDR3 is 12 amino acids long. Germline V gene data show CDR1 as DFQATT and CDR2 as SNEGSKA (reference sequence). CDR3 loop: CSASIQGETQYF. CDR3 DNA, as far as it was read: TGCAGTGCCTCGATTCAGGGTGAGACG.

As regards this clone: The observed sequence ends 3 residues before the CDR3 terminus, with the missing tail filled in from the germline J gene. The chain joins TRBV6-2 or TRBV6-3 to TRBJ2-3; D is undetermined. V gave up 6 bases and J gave up 0 bases, with 4 bases separating them. The CDR3 is 12 residues long. Germline-derived CDR1 and CDR2 are MNHEY and SVGEGT. Incomplete CDR3 DNA: TGTGCCAGCAGCCCTAGCACAGATACG. Its protein is CASSPSTDT. The full CDR3 protein reads CASSPSTDTQYF.

With respect to this clone: The read terminates 3 residues before the CDR3 end, so the remaining end is supplied by the germline J gene. The gene calls are TRBV2 and TRBJ2-3; 10 bases line up with TRBD1. The ends lost 6 bases at V and 5 bases at J; junction bases unmatched: 8. CDR1 and CDR2 from the germline V gene are SNHLY and FYNNEI. This CDR3 spans 15 amino acids. CDR3 DNA, as far as it was read: TGTGCCAGCAGCGACAGGGGGCAAGATCAAGATACG. It is translated as CASSDRGQDQDT. The full CDR3 sequence reads CASSDRGQDQDTQYF.

Concerning this clone: The CDR3 extends 3 residues past the end of the read, so its final part is completed from the germline J gene. This rearrangement joins TRBV4-2 to TRBJ2-3, with 8 bases fitting TRBD2. V was pared by 0 bases and J by 2 bases, with 1 base of the junction left unmatched. Germline CDR1 is LGHNA and CDR2 is YNFKEQ. This CDR3 comprises 15 residues. The CDR3 loop is CASSQDSGDTDTQYF. The CDR3 bases that were read are TGTGCCAGCAGCCAAGATAGCGGGGACACAGATACG.

Comments on this clone: The CDR3 end falls 3 residues outside the read, so it is completed with the germline J gene. The rearrangement joins TRBV28 to TRBJ2-7, with 9 positions matching TRBD2. Germline trimming cut 2 bases from V and 4 bases from J; bases unmatched to any gene: 6. CDR3 length equals 15 residues. The germline gives CDR1 MDHEN, CDR2 SYDVKM. CDR3 sequence reads: CASSLGSGRKYEQYF. The DNA read from the CDR3 is TGTGCCAGCAGTTTAGGGAGCGGGAGGAAATACGAG.

A remark on this clone: Mismatch with germline at one junction end may stem from a read error. The CDR3 is cut off 3 residues early in the read; its end comes from the germline J gene. This CDR3 is also generated by other DNA sequences in the sample. The rearrangement links TRBV7-6 to TRBJ1-3; unclear D gene. In germline, CDR1 is SGHVS, CDR2 FNYEAQ. This CDR3 region has 13 residues. This CDR3 is CASSPRLGDTIYF. The covered CDR3 bases are TGTGCCAGCAGCCCACGCCTCGGAGACACT. The complete variable domain, with remaining parts taken from reference TRBV7-6 and TRBJ1-3, reads GAGVSQSPRYKVTKRGQDVALRCDPISGHVSLYWYRQALGQGPEFLTYFNYEAQQDKSGLPNDRFSAERPEGSISTLTIQRTEQRDSAMYRCASSPRLGDTIYFGEGSWLTVV.

Turning to this clone: The read comes to an end 3 residues before the CDR3 does, leaving the germline J gene to fill in the end. The chain couples TRBV5-1 to TRBJ2-5, with 7 bases identical to TRBD1. CDR3 length: 13 residues. V lost 5 bases, J lost 5 bases, and 6 bases stayed unmatched. CDR1 and CDR2 (germline): SGHRS, YFSETQ. The DNA read from the CDR3 is TGCGCCAGCAGTTCCGACAGGGAGGAGACC. It encodes CASSSDREET. The complete CDR3 protein is CASSSDREETQYF.

With respect to this clone: The observed sequence ends 3 residues before the CDR3 terminus, with the missing tail filled in from the germline J gene. The chain uses TRBV2 and TRBJ2-3; TRBD1 agrees at 12 bases. The germline CDR1 and CDR2 sequences are SNHLY and FYNNEI. The CDR3 runs to 14 residues. The CDR3 here is CASSGQGAREPQYF. The CDR3 DNA, read in part, is TGTGCCAGCTCGGGACAGGGGGCTCGAGAGCCG.